The entry below gives a single T cell receptor beta chain sequence along with its context. What it binds is not known. The CDR3 is 16 amino acids. Per germline, CDR1 SGHRS and CDR2 YFSETQ. Trimming removed 3 bases from V and 0 bases from J, with 15 bases in between. Participants comprised healthy donors of bone marrow. PCR primers comprised 60 Vbeta and 13 Jbeta primers. Here immunoSEQ multiplex PCR was the method, and the copy in TCRdb shows in-frame clones only, minus some. The sample lists about 120,000 clones, around 75% occurring once. The entry originates in a study of cytomegalovirus exposure and HLA in healthy donors. Overall study results and limits: The study carried out a later analysis of TCR beta sequences. It associated 15,000 to 20,000 of them with specific HLA alleles at a false discovery rate of 0.05. Later genetic work tied a missense DCLRE1C variant to beta-chain V and J trimming. It emerged from a later analysis that several of the most significant clusters appeared to be linked to common viral pathogens.

This TCR came from a woman aged 18-30 years in good health and CMV-seronegative. The source material was PBMCs. The V and J genes are TRBV5-1 and TRBJ1-1, with a possible D match to TRBD1 (6 bases). The CDR3 loop is CASSSAVTGLNTEAFF. Written as DNA, the CDR3 is TGCGCCAGCAGCTCTGCAGTTACAGGGCTGAACACTGAAGCTTTCTTT.